A selection of T cell receptor beta chains follows, all from one sample in a study of blood T cell repertoires in COVID-19. Only in-frame clones appear in the TCRdb table, and some are missing; sequencing was by immunoSEQ multiplex PCR. The data show about 140,000 clones, 86% seen once. The sequenced material came from peripheral blood. The receptors derive from a woman between 55 and 75 years old with acute or convalescent COVID-19. CDR3s include the opening cysteine and the closing phenylalanine or tryptophan. D genes are given only for firm matches. The size of a clone is reported for some rows only, either as once, few or many, or as a class for expanded clones.

V gene	D gene	J gene	clone size	CDR3 protein	CDR3 DNA
TRBV10-3	TRBD2	TRBJ2-3	.	CAISPLAASTDTQYF	TGTGCCATCAGCCCACTAGCGGCTAGCACAGATACGCAGTATTTT
TRBV24-1	TRBD1	TRBJ2-7	.	CATSDTSPGTGYEQYF	TGTGCCACCAGTGACACGAGTCCCGGGACAGGCTACGAGCAGTACTTC
TRBV30	TRBD1	TRBJ2-3	.	CAWSVPGTGSPDTQYF	TGTGCCTGGAGTGTACCCGGGACAGGGTCCCCAGATACGCAGTATTTT
TRBV5-4	TRBD2	TRBJ2-5	.	CASSFPGLAGGPGETQYF	TGTGCCAGCAGCTTCCCGGGACTAGCGGGGGGGCCAGGAGAGACCCAGTACTTC
TRBV7-9	.	TRBJ2-7	.	CASSPDRIRNEQYF	TGTGCCAGCAGCCCAGACAGGATAAGGAACGAGCAGTACTTC
TRBV5-4	TRBD1	TRBJ1-4	.	CASSLGRGPDEKLFF	TGTGCCAGCAGCTTGGGGAGGGGGCCAGATGAAAAACTGTTTTTT
TRBV7-2	.	TRBJ2-7	.	CASSLATLSYEQYF	TGTGCCAGCAGCTTAGCCACTCTCTCCTACGAGCAGTACTTC
TRBV7-2	TRBD1	TRBJ2-1	.	CASSSQGARVYNEQFF	TGTGCCAGCAGCTCACAGGGGGCAAGAGTGTACAATGAGCAGTTCTTC
TRBV19	.	TRBJ2-7	.	CASSMGRIYEQYF	TGTGCCAGTAGTATGGGGCGGATCTACGAGCAGTACTTC
TRBV28	.	TRBJ1-2	.	CASNPLTANYGYTF	TGTGCCAGCAACCCTTTGACAGCCAACTATGGCTACACCTTC
TRBV6-6	TRBD2	TRBJ2-2	.	CASIGGGGRTGELFF	TGTGCCAGCATCGGCGGGGGGGGGCGAACCGGGGAGCTGTTTTTT
TRBV5-4	TRBD2	TRBJ2-7	.	CASSLGLAGTYEQYF	TGTGCCAGCAGCTTGGGCCTAGCGGGAACCTACGAGCAGTACTTC
TRBV5-1	TRBD1	TRBJ1-3	.	CASSPGQVGNTIYF	TGCGCCAGCAGCCCGGGACAGGTCGGAAACACCATATATTTT
TRBV13	.	TRBJ2-1	.	CASSFGSGAHNEQFF	TGTGCCAGCAGCTTCGGTTCAGGGGCCCACAATGAGCAGTTCTTC
TRBV5-1	TRBD1	TRBJ2-7	.	CASNPGDRDDEQYF	TGCGCCAGCAACCCAGGGGACAGGGACGACGAGCAGTACTTC
TRBV3-1/TRBV3-2	.	TRBJ1-6	.	CASSQGSPLHF	TGTGCCAGCAGCCAGGGCTCACCCCTCCACTTT
TRBV6-4	TRBD2	TRBJ2-7	.	CAGKRGTAYEQYF	TGTGCCGGAAAGCGGGGGACCGCCTACGAGCAGTACTTC
TRBV24-1	TRBD2	TRBJ2-5	.	CATSDPGTSGGALETQYF	TGTGCCACCAGTGATCCAGGGACTAGCGGGGGGGCCTTGGAGACCCAGTACTTC
TRBV6-6	.	TRBJ1-6	.	CASSYAPSIGGSPLHF	TGTGCCAGCAGTTACGCCCCTTCGATAGGCGGTTCACCCCTCCACTTT
TRBV28	.	TRBJ1-5	.	CASRQTNQPQHF	TGTGCCAGCAGACAGACCAATCAGCCCCAGCATTTT
TRBV6-5	TRBD1	TRBJ1-4	.	CASSMRTGKNEKLFF	TGTGCCAGCAGTATGAGGACAGGGAAAAATGAAAAACTGTTTTTT
TRBV4-1	.	TRBJ1-1	.	CASSHPRGESTEAFF	TGCGCCAGCAGCCACCCCAGGGGAGAGAGCACTGAAGCTTTCTTT
TRBV10-3	TRBD1	TRBJ2-5	.	CAISVLQGKETQYF	TGTGCCATCAGTGTGCTACAGGGGAAAGAGACCCAGTACTTC
TRBV5-4	.	TRBJ2-3	.	CASSLESGADTQYF	TGTGCCAGCAGCTTGGAGAGTGGTGCAGATACGCAGTATTTT
TRBV6-4	.	TRBJ2-2	.	CASSEGTFGELFF	TGTGCCAGCAGTGAAGGGACATTCGGGGAGCTGTTTTTT
TRBV4-1	.	TRBJ2-7	.	CASRGGVTKYF	TGCGCCAGCAGAGGGGGAGTCACGAAGTACTTC
TRBV7-2	.	TRBJ2-1	.	CASSPLRQANEQFF	TGTGCCAGCAGCCCCCTCCGTCAGGCGAATGAGCAGTTCTTC
TRBV6-6	.	TRBJ1-6	.	CASSYSTGNIDSPLHF	TGTGCCAGCAGTTACTCAACAGGGAATATAGATTCACCCCTCCACTTT
TRBV27	TRBD1	TRBJ1-6	.	CASSLMGDRNSPLHF	TGTGCCAGCAGTTTGATGGGGGACAGAAATTCACCCCTCCACTTT
TRBV29-1	TRBD1	TRBJ1-2	.	CSGTQGGQGYTF	TGCAGCGGTACGCAGGGGGGACAGGGCTACACCTTC
TRBV9	.	TRBJ1-2	.	CASSPLTGGYRGYTF	TGTGCCAGCAGCCCCCTGACGGGGGGCTACAGAGGCTACACCTTC
TRBV19	.	TRBJ2-5	.	CASSTQGTQLGMQETQYF	TGTGCCAGTAGTACCCAAGGGACTCAGCTTGGCATGCAGGAGACCCAGTACTTC
TRBV9	TRBD1	TRBJ2-5	.	CASSPLTGANQETQYF	TGTGCCAGCAGCCCCCTGACAGGGGCGAATCAAGAGACCCAGTACTTC
TRBV19	TRBD2	TRBJ2-3	.	CATKVYDGGDTQYF	TGTGCCACTAAAGTTTACGACGGGGGGGATACGCAGTATTTT
TRBV28	TRBD1	TRBJ1-5	few	CASSLGRDRQYSNQPQHF	TGTGCCAGCAGCCTAGGAAGGGACAGGCAATATAGCAATCAGCCCCAGCATTTT
TRBV5-4	TRBD1	TRBJ1-2	.	CASNWGQSTYGYTF	TGTGCCAGCAACTGGGGACAGTCGACCTATGGCTACACCTTC
TRBV18	TRBD1	TRBJ2-1	.	CASSHSYRGEYNEQFF	TGTGCCAGCTCCCACAGTTACAGGGGGGAGTACAATGAGCAGTTCTTC
TRBV30	TRBD2	TRBJ2-2	once	CAWTVAGSGELFF	TGTGCCTGGACCGTAGCGGGGTCCGGGGAGCTGTTTTTT
TRBV3-1/TRBV3-2	.	TRBJ2-1	.	CASSPDTGLYNEQFF	TGTGCCAGCAGCCCAGATACGGGTCTCTACAATGAGCAGTTCTTC
TRBV28	TRBD1	TRBJ1-2	.	CASKRQGGGYTF	TGTGCCAGCAAGCGACAGGGCGGTGGCTACACCTTC
TRBV6-5	.	TRBJ1-6	.	CASTGGETNSPLHF	TGTGCCAGCACTGGAGGGGAAACTAATTCACCCCTCCACTTT
TRBV7-9	.	TRBJ2-1	.	CASSLATGHGNEQFF	TGTGCCAGCAGCTTAGCCACAGGCCATGGCAATGAGCAGTTCTTC
TRBV5-8	.	TRBJ2-6	.	CASSLVPGLTVSGANVLTF	TGTGCCAGCAGCCTCGTTCCGGGACTCACAGTCTCTGGGGCCAACGTCCTGACTTTC
TRBV10-3	TRBD1	TRBJ2-7	.	CAISGRQGFYEQYF	TGTGCCATCAGTGGTAGACAGGGCTTCTACGAGCAGTACTTC
TRBV20-1	.	TRBJ2-7	.	CSADGDYEQYF	TGCAGTGCGGACGGGGACTACGAGCAGTACTTC